This TCR beta chain appears in the sequencing data of a study of monozygotic twins with inflammatory bowel disease. TCRdb reprocessed the 5' RACE reads, with one entry per CDR3 protein and no DNA. This sample's clone table lists 400,000 or so distinct CDR3 sequences. The CDR3 spans 15 residues. The TCR originated in a human donor with ulcerative colitis or Crohn's disease, or a healthy co-twin of an affected twin (not recorded which). The material sequenced was blood. The chain has TRBV23-1 and TRBJ2-1; TCRdb designates TRBD1, a call that cannot be tested without DNA. TRBV23-1 is sorted into the ORF group, with uncertain function. CDR3 sequence: CASPQGQGIKNEQFF.